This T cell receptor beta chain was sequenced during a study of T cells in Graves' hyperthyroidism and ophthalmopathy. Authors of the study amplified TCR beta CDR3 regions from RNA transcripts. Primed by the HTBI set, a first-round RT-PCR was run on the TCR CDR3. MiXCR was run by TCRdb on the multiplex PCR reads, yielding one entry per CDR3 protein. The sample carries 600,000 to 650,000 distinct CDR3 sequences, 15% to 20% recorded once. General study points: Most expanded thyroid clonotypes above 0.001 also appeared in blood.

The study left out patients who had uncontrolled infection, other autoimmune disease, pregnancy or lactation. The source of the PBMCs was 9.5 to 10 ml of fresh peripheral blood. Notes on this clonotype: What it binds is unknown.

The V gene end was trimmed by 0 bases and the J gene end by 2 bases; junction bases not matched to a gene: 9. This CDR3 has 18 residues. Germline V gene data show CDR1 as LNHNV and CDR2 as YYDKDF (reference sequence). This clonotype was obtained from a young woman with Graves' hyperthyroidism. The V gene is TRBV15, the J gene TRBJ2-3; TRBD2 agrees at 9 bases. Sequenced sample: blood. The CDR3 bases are TGTGCCACCAGCAGAGATACTCTGGCGGGAGGGCCCACAGATACGCAGTATTTT. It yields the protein CATSRDTLAGGPTDTQYF.